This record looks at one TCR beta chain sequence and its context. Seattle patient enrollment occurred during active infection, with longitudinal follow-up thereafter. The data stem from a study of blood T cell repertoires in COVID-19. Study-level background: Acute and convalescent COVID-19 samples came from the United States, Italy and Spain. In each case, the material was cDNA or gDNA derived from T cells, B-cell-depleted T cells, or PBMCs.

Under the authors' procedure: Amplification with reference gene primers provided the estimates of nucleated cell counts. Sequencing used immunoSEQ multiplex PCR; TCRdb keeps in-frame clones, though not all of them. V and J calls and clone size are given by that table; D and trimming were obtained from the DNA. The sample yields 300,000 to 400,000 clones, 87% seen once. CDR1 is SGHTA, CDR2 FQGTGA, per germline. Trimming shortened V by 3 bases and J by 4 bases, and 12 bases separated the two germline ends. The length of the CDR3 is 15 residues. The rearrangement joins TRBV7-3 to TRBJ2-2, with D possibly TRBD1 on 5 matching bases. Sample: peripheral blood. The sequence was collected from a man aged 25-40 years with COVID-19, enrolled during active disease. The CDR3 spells CASSFGRATTGELFF. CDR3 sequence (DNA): TGTGCCAGCAGCTTCGGCAGGGCTACCACCGGGGAGCTGTTTTTT. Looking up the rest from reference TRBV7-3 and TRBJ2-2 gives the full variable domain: GAGVSQTPSNKVTEKGKYVELRCDPISGHTALYWYRQSLGQGPEFLIYFQGTGAADDSGLPNDRFFAVRPEGSVSTLKIQRTERGDSAVYLCASSFGRATTGELFFGEGSRLTVL.